The 11 T cell receptor beta chains given below trace back to one sample, sequenced in a study of T cell responses to AZD1222 COVID-19 vaccine. Data came from immunoSEQ multiplex PCR; TCRdb stores just in-frame clones and leaves some out. The top ten hold 6% to 9% of the sample, which has about 93,000 clones, 65% to 90% seen once. The sample here was peripheral blood, taken on day 0 of AZD1222 vaccination. These receptor sequences come from an adult in good health.

V gene TRBV19 combines with J gene TRBJ1-6, with a possible D match to TRBD1 (6 bases). Per the germline V gene, CDR1 is LNHDA and CDR2 is SQIVND (reference sequence). This CDR3 is built from 15 residues. V was trimmed by 1 base and J by 7 bases, leaving 11 bases between them. CDR3: CASSIGGQGNSPLHF. CDR3 bases: TGTGCCAGTAGTATAGGAGGGCAGGGGAATTCACCCCTCCACTTT. Full variable domain (missing parts from reference TRBV19 and TRBJ1-6): DGGITQSPKYLFRKEGQNVTLSCEQNLNHDAMYWYRQDPGQGLRLIYYSQIVNDFQKGDIAEGYSVSREKKESFPLTVTSAQKNPTAFYLCASSIGGQGNSPLHFGNGTRLTVT.

DNA for the CDR3: TGTGCCAGCAGCTGGGGCCCGGGACAGGGGGCCCAGCCCCAGCATTTT. As protein: CASSWGPGQGAQPQHF. This chain connects TRBV11-2 to TRBJ1-5, with 12 bases aligning to TRBD1. Germline trimming cut 4 bases from V and 7 bases from J; bases unmatched to any gene: 8. The CDR3 has 16 amino acids. Germline CDR1 is SGHAT and CDR2 is FQNNGV.

CDR3 residues: CSVGGQGDEQYF. CDR3 sequence (DNA): TGCAGCGTTGGAGGTCAGGGGGACGAGCAGTACTTC. V usage is TRBV29-1 and J usage is TRBJ2-7; 7 bases align to TRBD1. Germline lookup yields CDR1 SQVTM and CDR2 ANQGSEA. The trim removed 4 bases at V and 5 bases at J, leaving 5 bases unmatched. The CDR3 has 12 residues.

The V call is TRBV3-1 (or the pseudogene TRBV3-2), the J call TRBJ2-5; 7 bases are shared with TRBD1. The junction had 2 bases not matched to a gene; V was cut back by 4 bases and J by 6 bases. Germline V CDR1 and CDR2: LGHDT, YNNKEL (reference sequence). The CDR3 is 12 amino acids. The CDR3 loop reads CASSLTGKTQYF. The CDR3 nucleotides are TGTGCCAGCAGCCTGACAGGGAAGACCCAGTACTTC.

The rearrangement uses TRBV6-5 and TRBJ2-7, with 8 bases aligning to TRBD1. The CDR3 is 13 residues long. Germline-derived CDR1 and CDR2 are MNHEY and SVGAGI. J lost 7 bases, V lost 6 bases, and 8 bases had no gene match. The CDR3 DNA sequence: TGTGCCAGCAGGGTCAGGGGGCTGGAGGAGCAGTACTTC. It translates to CASRVRGLEEQYF.

V and J are TRBV2 and TRBJ1-2; D gene ambiguous. The germline V gene encodes CDR1 SNHLY and CDR2 FYNNEI. The CDR3 totals 13 residues. Deletions cut 4 bases from V and 6 bases from J, with 12 bases between. DNA of the CDR3: TGTGCCAGCAGTGCCGAGGGTTGGGATGGCTACACCTTC. Protein product: CASSAEGWDGYTF.

J is TRBJ2-5 and V is TRBV6-5, with 8 bases aligning to TRBD2. V trimming: 0 bases; J trimming: 4 bases; junction bases outside the gene matches: 7. Germline V lookup: CDR1 MNHEY, CDR2 SVGAGI. CDR3 length: 16 amino acids. DNA of the CDR3: TGTGCCAGCAGTTACTCCGGGAGGGAATCCCCAGAGACCCAGTACTTC. Protein product: CASSYSGRESPETQYF.

V gene TRBV4-3 combines with J gene TRBJ2-3; a weak D match, TRBD1 (6 bases). The CDR3 is 14 residues long. V was clipped by 6 bases and J by 5 bases, with 15 bases between them. CDR1 LGHNA and CDR2 YSLEER come from the germline V gene. This CDR3 reads CASSLDSFLDTQYF. The CDR3 DNA reads as TGCGCCAGCAGTCTGGACAGTTTCTTAGATACGCAGTATTTT.

The rearrangement uses TRBV27 and TRBJ1-1; D is possibly TRBD1 (5 bases). Deletions cut 7 bases from V and 0 bases from J, with 18 bases between. This CDR3 has 16 residues. Per germline, CDR1 MNHEY and CDR2 SMNVEV (reference sequence). The CDR3 DNA reads TGTGCCAGCAAGTTATCGAGGGGCACAATGAACACTGAAGCTTTCTTT. Translation gives CASKLSRGTMNTEAFF.

J is TRBJ1-3 and V is TRBV7-2; TRBD1 matches at 7 bases. Germline V gene data show CDR1 as SGHTA and CDR2 as FQGNSA. The CDR3 spans 14 residues. V lost 1 base and J lost 3; bases outside the gene matches: 0. In DNA form, the CDR3 reads TGTGCCAGCAGCTTAGACAGGGGTGGAAACACCATATATTTT. Translated, it gives CASSLDRGGNTIYF.

The J gene is TRBJ2-7, the V gene TRBV6-2 or TRBV6-3; no definite D call. V was clipped by 5 bases and J by 8 bases, with 13 bases between them. The CDR3 contains 12 residues. Germline V CDR1 and CDR2: MNHEY, SVGEGT. The CDR3 coding sequence is TGTGCCAGCAGTCAGACTGGTGGGAAGCAGTACTTC. Its translation is CASSQTGGKQYF.